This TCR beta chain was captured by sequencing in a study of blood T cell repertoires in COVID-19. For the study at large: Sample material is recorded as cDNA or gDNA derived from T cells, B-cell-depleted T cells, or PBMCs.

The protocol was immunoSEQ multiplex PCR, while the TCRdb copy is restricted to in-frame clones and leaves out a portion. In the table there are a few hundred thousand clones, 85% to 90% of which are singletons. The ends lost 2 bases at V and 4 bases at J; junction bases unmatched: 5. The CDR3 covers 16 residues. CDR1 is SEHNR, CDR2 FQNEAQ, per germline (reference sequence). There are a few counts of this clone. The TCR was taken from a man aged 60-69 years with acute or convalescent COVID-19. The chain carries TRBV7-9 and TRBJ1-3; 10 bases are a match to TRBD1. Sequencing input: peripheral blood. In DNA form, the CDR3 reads TGTGCCAGCAGCTTACGGGACAGGGGAGACGGAAACACCATATATTTT. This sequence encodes CASSLRDRGDGNTIYF.